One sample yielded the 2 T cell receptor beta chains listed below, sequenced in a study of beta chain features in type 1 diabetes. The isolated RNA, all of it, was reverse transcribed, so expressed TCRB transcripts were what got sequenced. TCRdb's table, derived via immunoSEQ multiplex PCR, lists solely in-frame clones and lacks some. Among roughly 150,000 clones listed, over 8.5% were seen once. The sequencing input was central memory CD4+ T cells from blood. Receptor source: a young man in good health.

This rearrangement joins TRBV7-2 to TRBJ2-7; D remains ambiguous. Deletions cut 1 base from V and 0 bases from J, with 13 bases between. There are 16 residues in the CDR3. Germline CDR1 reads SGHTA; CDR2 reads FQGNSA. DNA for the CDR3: TGTGCCAGCAGCTTAGTGAGTGCGGTTATCTCCTACGAGCAGTACTTC. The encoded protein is CASSLVSAVISYEQYF.

CDR3 protein: CASSQSRFTGQYF. The DNA for the CDR3 is TGCGCCAGCAGCCAAAGCCGCTTTACCGGGCAGTATTTT. The chain uses TRBV4-1 and TRBJ2-3; the D is unclear. This CDR3 contains 13 residues. V gave up 2 bases and J gave up 11 bases, with 14 bases separating them. CDR1 MGHRA and CDR2 YSYEKL come from the germline V gene.